This TCR beta chain was sequenced for a study of Graves' ophthalmopathy and Graves' hyperthyroidism. Many counts were recorded for this clonotype. Its antigen is unknown. RNA transcripts yielded amplified TCR beta CDR3 regions. Second-round multiplex PCR followed a first-round RT-PCR using HTBI primers. One entry per CDR3 protein, called by TCRdb with MiXCR from the multiplex PCR reads. The table lists approximately 410,000 distinct CDR3 sequences, 15% of them singletons. The germline V gene encodes CDR1 SGHRS and CDR2 YFSETQ. Germline trimming cut 4 bases from V and 7 bases from J; bases unmatched to any gene: 8. CDR3 length: 15 amino acids. Whole-study results and caveats: A 13-signature model separated ophthalmopathy from stable hyperthyroidism, roughly 85% sensitivity, 65% to 82% specificity. Also, most clonotypes expanded in the thyroid above 0.001 frequency appeared in blood.

The origin of this receptor is a woman under 30 with stable Graves' hyperthyroidism. The genes are TRBV5-1 and TRBJ1-6; 7 bases fit TRBD1. Source material: peripheral blood. The CDR3 protein is CASSRTGTENSPLHF. CDR3 bases: TGCGCCAGCAGCCGAACCGGGACAGAGAATTCACCCCTCCACTTT. The variable domain in full, completed from reference TRBV5-1 and TRBJ1-6, reads KAGVTQTPRYLIKTRGQQVTLSCSPISGHRSVSWYQQTPGQGLQFLFEYFSETQRNKGNFPGRFSGRQFSNSRSEMNVSTLELGDSALYLCASSRTGTENSPLHFGNGTRLTVT.